In its sample, the clone carrying this TCR beta chain was seen a few times. What it binds is not known. This sample includes further DNA sequences coding for the same CDR3. The source of the sample is a study of cytomegalovirus exposure and HLA in healthy donors. The study's findings and limits: As a later analysis showed, a missense DCLRE1C variant was linked to trimming of TCR beta V- and J-genes. Researchers reportedly found TCR beta sequences accurately predicted most subjects' HLA-A and HLA-B alleles.

The study ran its PCR with 60 Vbeta and 13 Jbeta primers. TCRdb's copy holds only in-frame clones and misses some; the assay was immunoSEQ multiplex PCR. This sample carries fewer than 150,000 clones, roughly 79% of them seen once, and the ten largest clones take 2.5% to 3.5%. Donors likely had unrecorded immune exposures despite being nominally healthy when sampled. The germline V gene has CDR1 SGHRS and CDR2 YFSETQ. Trimming took off 0 bases at V and 4 bases at J, with 11 bases between the two ends. This CDR3 contains 15 residues. The TCR originated in a man aged 25-45 years in good health and CMV-seronegative. V usage is TRBV5-1 and J usage is TRBJ2-1; D gene unclear. Sequenced material: PBMCs. CDR3 nucleotides: TGCGCCAGCAGCTTGGCCGATCCGAGTTACAATGAGCAGTTCTTC. Amino acid sequence: CASSLADPSYNEQFF.